Given below is one T cell receptor (beta chain) in context. Its antigen is unknown. At one boundary the junction diverges from the germline segment, which might be a read error. From cysteine to phenylalanine, the CDR3 is 14 amino acids long. The CDR3 DNA has 42 bases and is translated from base 1. CDR1 and CDR2, per the germline V gene, are SNHLY and FYNNEI. Libraries from unsorted PBMCs were made from 2 million PBMCs kept in RNAlater at -80 degrees C until RNA extraction. The multiple sclerosis patients were enrolled in a US clinical protocol that used magnetic resonance imaging to evaluate disease progression. PBMCs were separated from peripheral blood using Ficoll-Hypaque density gradient centrifugation and then cryopreserved in liquid nitrogen. cDNA was synthesized by template-switch 5'RACE using a primer carrying a 10-nucleotide random unique molecular identifier by which each TCR transcript was tagged. Each sequencing run produced over 180 million TCR-beta sequences covering 15-18 subjects. The RNeasy kit was used for extraction of total RNA. The KAPA Real-time Library Amplification kit was used to amplify TCR-beta VDJ regions with primers for the TCR constant region and the 5'RACE anchor. Sample indexes and Illumina adaptors were added in a first PCR, and a second PCR then increased library yield. After Ampure bead purification, the roughly 650 bp TCR product was size-selected on a 2% E-gel SizeSelection system. Before pooling, library quality was checked on a Bioanalyzer, concentration was measured with Qubit, and libraries were quantified with the Kapa Library Quantification kit. Paired-end 2 x 150 bp sequencing of the libraries was performed on an Illumina HiSeq 2500. To increase sequence diversity, roughly 24-31% phiX was spiked into each library pool. The authors' analysis ran thus. Quality-filtered reads were processed with the UMI-based MiGEC pipeline, which removed over 75% of raw TCR sequences during error correction. VDJ genes were aligned to IMGT germline references, and clonotypes were defined by unique CDR3 amino acid sequence plus V-J genes. Clonal expansion, Shannon diversity and CDR3 relatedness (CalcPairwiseDistances, ClusterSamples) were evaluated with VDJtools, and phylogenetic trees were built with CLCbio workbench. Using coefficient-of-variation modelling across technical triplicates, the study counted a clone as expanded if it had at least 8 unique UMIs. Through fastp at Q25 and MiXCR, TCRdb rebuilt clones from the public reads, retaining in-frame beta chains. When rows share a CDR3 protein, they turn into one entry using the most common DNA and genes. These V and J calls rely on TCRdb rather than the paper's analysis. The sample table records approximately 52,000 distinct CDR3 sequences; around 3.3% of these occur just once. Together, the top ten hold about 5.5% of the sample.

This specimen belongs to a study of neurological immune-mediated disorders (dated by TCRdb to about 2019). Notes on the research overall: Of the 35 or so multiple sclerosis patients, some 30 had relapsing-remitting MS and 3 had secondary progressive MS. Longitudinal samples, technical triplicates and paired sorted CD4+ and CD8+ T-cell subsets, alongside PBMC samples, were included among the roughly 100 TCR-beta libraries. The cohort comprised roughly 69 subjects: about 14 HAM/TSP patients, some 35 multiple sclerosis patients and 20 or so healthy controls. Peripheral blood TCR-beta repertoires from HTLV-I-associated myelopathy (HAM/TSP) patients, multiple sclerosis patients and healthy controls were compared by UMI-based sequencing.

Findings and caveats that apply to the study as a whole: Phylogenetic analysis grouped repertoires from 18 of 34 MS patients into a cluster of related CDR3 sequences, suggesting a possible repertoire-level signature. TCR clonal expansion was greatest in HAM/TSP patients and smallest in MS patients, who ranked below even healthy controls. Across subjects, expanded clones never shared an identical CDR3 amino acid sequence, which suggests that the TCR-beta repertoires in every group were private. No clinical or MRI features were associated with the MS cluster, and the authors said that larger cohorts are needed.

Rearrangement joined TRBV2 to TRBJ2-2; a tentative D call is TRBD2 (5 bases match). The clonotype originates from a man aged 35-49 years with multiple sclerosis. Sequencing used PBMCs. The bases are TGTGCCAGCAGTTTTGTCGGGGAAACCGGGGAGCAGTTTTTT. Translated, this is CASSFVGETGEQFF.